The next 5 T cell receptor beta chains were all read from a single sample in a study of lymphopenia after photon versus proton radiotherapy. The method was immunoSEQ multiplex PCR; TCRdb's version includes in-frame clones alone and lacks a portion of them. The data contain about 160,000 clones, 75% to 90% of them singletons. This material consisted of peripheral blood, taken from a patient treated with photon-based radiotherapy. Source of these receptors: a man aged 50-59 years with gastric cancer.

This clone was picked up a small number of times. The chain recombines TRBV28 with TRBJ2-5, with 8 bases aligning to TRBD2. CDR1 MDHEN and CDR2 SYDVKM come from the germline V gene. The CDR3 length is 14 residues. The junction had 7 bases not matched to a gene; V was cut back by 5 bases and J by 5 bases. CDR3 sequence: CASSEGTSWETQYF. The CDR3 bases are TGTGCCAGCAGTGAGGGGACTAGTTGGGAGACCCAGTACTTC.

The chain links TRBV28 to TRBJ2-3; 7 bases map to TRBD2. CDR3 length: 14 residues. In germline, CDR1 is MDHEN, CDR2 SYDVKM. With V trimmed by 10 bases and J by 0 bases, 7 bases remained unmatched. CDR3 nucleotides: TGTGCCACCCTTGGGGGGGTGAGCACAGATACGCAGTATTTT. Translation gives CATLGGVSTDTQYF. The variable domain in full, completed from reference TRBV28 and TRBJ2-3, reads DVKVTQSSRYLVKRTGEKVFLECVQDMDHENMFWYRQDPGLGLRLIYFSYDVKMKEKGDIPEGYSVSREKKERFSLILESASTNQTSMYLCATLGGVSTDTQYFGPGTRLTVL.

The V gene is TRBV18, the J gene TRBJ2-1; a possible D gene is TRBD1 (5 bases). From germline, CDR1 is KGHSH and CDR2 LQKENI. The CDR3 length is 16 residues. Deletions cut 4 bases from V and 2 bases from J, with 15 bases between. The CDR3 loop is CASSQLGALTYNEQFF. The CDR3 DNA follows: TGTGCCAGCTCACAACTTGGGGCCCTCACCTACAATGAGCAGTTCTTC.

The chain couples TRBV7-8 to TRBJ1-1; possibly TRBD1 for D (6 bases). The germline gives CDR1 SGHVS, CDR2 FQNEAQ. CDR3 length: 14 amino acids. V lost 4 bases to trimming and J lost 5 bases, with 14 bases between them. CDR3 sequence: CASSSDRLTTEAFF. CDR3 coding DNA: TGTGCCAGCAGCTCTGACAGGTTAACGACTGAAGCTTTCTTT.

The J gene is TRBJ2-7, the V gene TRBV11-3, with 10 bases lining up with TRBD1. With 5 bases clipped from V and 5 bases from J, the junction kept 9 bases outside the gene matches. Per germline, CDR1 SGHNT and CDR2 YENEEA. This CDR3 comprises 15 residues. CDR3 in amino acids: CASSLSGQGSHEQYF. DNA for the CDR3: TGTGCCAGCAGCCTGTCGGGACAGGGGTCCCACGAGCAGTACTTC.